This TCR beta chain is from a study of blood T cell repertoires in COVID-19. Study details: Both acute and convalescent COVID-19 samples were obtained from the United States, Italy and Spain. In each case, the material was cDNA or gDNA derived from T cells, B-cell-depleted T cells, or PBMCs.

The CDR3 runs 19 residues. Germline lookup yields CDR1 SNHLY and CDR2 FYNNEI. V lost 8 bases and J lost 0; bases outside the gene matches: 14. Per the authors' pipeline: Amplification with reference gene primers provided the estimates of nucleated cell counts. The assay was immunoSEQ multiplex PCR, and TCRdb's table has in-frame clones only and misses some. V and J calls and clone size come straight from that table; D and trimming were deduced from the DNA. The top ten hold about 2% of the sample, which has just over 300,000 clones, approximately 83% seen once. Resolution of symptoms, clearance, or two negative PCRs was present in recovered Cohort 3 donors.

Sample: PBMCs or T cells enriched from blood (not recorded which). The sequence came from a man younger than 40 who had recovered from COVID-19. The chain recombines TRBV2 with TRBJ2-1; 12 nucleotides align to TRBD2. The CDR3 region is CASPKRPGLAGSSYNEQFF. The CDR3 DNA is TGTGCCAGCCCAAAACGACCTGGACTAGCGGGGAGCTCCTACAATGAGCAGTTCTTC.